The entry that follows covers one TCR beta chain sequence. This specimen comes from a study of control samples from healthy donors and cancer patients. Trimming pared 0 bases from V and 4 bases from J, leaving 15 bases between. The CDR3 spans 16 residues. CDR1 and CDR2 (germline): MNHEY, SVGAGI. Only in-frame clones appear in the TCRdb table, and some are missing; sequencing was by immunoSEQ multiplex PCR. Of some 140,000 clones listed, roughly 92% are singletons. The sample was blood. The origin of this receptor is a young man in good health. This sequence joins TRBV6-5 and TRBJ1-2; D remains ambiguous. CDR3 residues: CASSYSFKQLLYGYTF. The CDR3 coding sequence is TGTGCCAGCAGTTACTCGTTTAAACAGCTGCTCTATGGCTACACCTTC.